These T cell receptor beta chains were read from a single sample in a study of neoadjuvant anti-PD-1 for oral cavity cancer. Assay: immunoSEQ multiplex PCR; the TCRdb copy retains only in-frame clones and omits some. The table lists around 17,000 clones, around 62% of them singletons, with 2% to 3% in the top ten. The sequencing used PBMCs, collected before nivolumab (anti-PD-1) treatment. The receptors here all came from a person between 35 and 79 years old with oral cavity squamous cell carcinoma. CDR3s include the opening cysteine and the closing phenylalanine or tryptophan. Fields, in order: D gene, clone size, V gene, J gene, CDR3 DNA, CDR3 protein. The D gene is left open where the match is weak. Clone size is given for some rows only: seen once, a few or many times, or a class if the clone is expanded.

>TRBD2|.|TRBV6-7|TRBJ2-2
TGTGCCAGCAGACGCCTAGCGGGGTTCGGGGAGCTGTTTTTT
CASRRLAGFGELFF
>.|.|TRBV9|TRBJ2-7
TGTGCCAGCAGCGTAGCCTCGCTGTACGAGCAGTACTTC
CASSVASLYEQYF
>.|.|TRBV27|TRBJ2-3
TGTGCCAGCAGTTTATCCATCGGCATTAGCACAGATACGCAGTATTTT
CASSLSIGISTDTQYF
>.|.|TRBV6-6|TRBJ2-7
TGTGCCAGCAGGCCGTTCCGGGCCTACGAGCAGTACTTC
CASRPFRAYEQYF
>.|.|TRBV5-6|TRBJ1-1
TGTGCCAGCACCCCCTTGGGTGCAGCTGAAGCTTTCTTT
CASTPLGAAEAFF
>.|.|TRBV6-5|TRBJ1-4
TGTGCCAGCAGTTACACAGGAACTAATGAAAAACTGTTTTTT
CASSYTGTNEKLFF
>.|once|TRBV29-1|TRBJ2-3
TGCAGCGTTCGTGTGGGGGCCTCGCTGGGGGATACGCAGTATTTT
CSVRVGASLGDTQYF
>.|once|TRBV29-1|TRBJ1-1
TGCAGCTCTTTGCAAGGGGGGAGGAACACTGAAGCTTTCTTT
CSSLQGGRNTEAFF
>TRBD1|.|TRBV6-5|TRBJ2-7
TGTGCCAGCAGTTACTCTAAACAGGGGGGCGAGCAGTACTTC
CASSYSKQGGEQYF
>.|.|TRBV19|TRBJ2-2
TGTGCCAGTAGTATCTCCGGGCTAGGAGGGGGGACCGGGGAGCTGTTTTTT
CASSISGLGGGTGELFF
>.|.|TRBV5-4|TRBJ2-6
TGTGCCTATGGGGCAACTGGGGCCAACGTCCTGACTTTC
CAYGATGANVLTF
>.|.|TRBV6-6|TRBJ1-2
TGTGCCAGCAGTTACCTCCGTCAGGGGCGATATCCCGGCTACACCTTC
CASSYLRQGRYPGYTF
>.|.|TRBV2|TRBJ1-4
TGTGCCAGCAGTCAGCGTAGTAATGAAAAACTGTTTTTT
CASSQRSNEKLFF
>.|.|TRBV7-8|TRBJ1-2
TGTGCCAGCAGCCAATGGACTGAAATCAACTATGGCTACACCTTC
CASSQWTEINYGYTF
>.|.|TRBV6-6|TRBJ2-3
TGTGCCAGCATAAGGACTCCACGCACAGATACGCAGTATTTT
CASIRTPRTDTQYF
>.|.|TRBV25-1|TRBJ2-3
TGTGCCAGCAGTGACTGGACCCCAGATACGCAGTATTTT
CASSDWTPDTQYF
>TRBD1|.|TRBV6-6|TRBJ1-4
TGTGCCAGCAGTCCCGCGGACAGGGTGATTAATGGGGAACTGTTTTTT
CASSPADRVINGELFF
>.|once|TRBV2|TRBJ2-7
TGTGCCAGCACCCCGGAGGGGGGCTTGGCCGAGCAGTACTTC
CASTPEGGLAEQYF
>.|.|TRBV4-1|TRBJ1-3
TGCGCCAGCAGCCAAACGAACACCATATATTTT
CASSQTNTIYF
>.|few|TRBV19|TRBJ1-1
TGTGCCAGTAGTATAGGTCCGAGAAACACTGAAGCTTTCTTT
CASSIGPRNTEAFF
>.|.|TRBV6-4|TRBJ2-3
TGTGCCAGCAGTGAGGCGCCCGCTAGCACAGATACGCAGTATTTT
CASSEAPASTDTQYF
>TRBD2|few|TRBV6-1|TRBJ2-5
TGTGCCAGCACCCTAGCGGGACCTCAAGAGACCCAGTACTTC
CASTLAGPQETQYF
>.|few|TRBV2|TRBJ1-2
TGTGCCAGCAGGGGTGGACACGGGGCCCCTGGCTACACCTTC
CASRGGHGAPGYTF
>TRBD2|once|TRBV5-1|TRBJ2-2
TGCGCCAGCAGCTTGTCACTCCTAGCGGGTTCCGGGGAGCTGTTTTTT
CASSLSLLAGSGELFF
>.|.|TRBV6-1|TRBJ1-3
TGTGCCAGCAGTTGGGGCGACACCATATATTTT
CASSWGDTIYF
>TRBD2|.|TRBV2|TRBJ2-5
TGTGCCAGCAGGGCCGGGACTAGCTATGAGACCCAGTACTTC
CASRAGTSYETQYF
>TRBD2|.|TRBV6-1|TRBJ2-3
TGTGCCAGCATGCGGGAGGGCCGTGATACGCAGTATTTT
CASMREGRDTQYF
>TRBD1|few|TRBV28|TRBJ1-2
TGTGCCAGCAGTTTACAGGGGGTAAATCACTATGGCTACACCTTC
CASSLQGVNHYGYTF
>TRBD2|few|TRBV19|TRBJ2-1
TGTGCCAGTAGTATCCTAGCGGGAGGTTTGGAGCAGTTCTTC
CASSILAGGLEQFF
>.|.|TRBV5-1|TRBJ2-1
TGCGCCAGCAGCTTCGACTGGGGCGGGAATGAGCAGTTCTTC
CASSFDWGGNEQFF
>.|.|TRBV29-1|TRBJ2-7
TGCAGCGTTCGACTGCCTTCTTATACCGAGCAGTACTTC
CSVRLPSYTEQYF
>.|.|TRBV29-1|TRBJ1-1
TGCAGCGTTGGGTCTTTGGAAGGGGGGACTGAAGCTTTCTTT
CSVGSLEGGTEAFF
>.|.|TRBV11-2|TRBJ2-6
TGTGCCAGCAGCGTAGTATTCGTATCCTCTCTCTCTGGGGCCAACGTCCTGACTTTC
CASSVVFVSSLSGANVLTF
>.|.|TRBV6-5|TRBJ1-1
TGTGCCAGCAGTCCCGGGGGAGGGCACACTGAAGCTTTCTTT
CASSPGGGHTEAFF
>.|.|TRBV20-1|TRBJ1-2
TGCAGTGCTAGAGATTCAGTCGGCTACACCTTC
CSARDSVGYTF
>TRBD1|.|TRBV6-5|TRBJ2-1
TGTGCCAGCAGAACCGGGACAGGACACAATGAGCAGTTCTTC
CASRTGTGHNEQFF
>.|once|TRBV27|TRBJ2-7
TGTGCCAGCAGTCGCCTGAACGGGTGGGAGCAGTACTTC
CASSRLNGWEQYF
>TRBD1|.|TRBV7-9|TRBJ1-2
TGTGCCTCCCAGGGACAGTCATACGGCTACACCTTC
CASQGQSYGYTF
>.|.|TRBV10-3|TRBJ1-3
TGTGCCATCGCGGGGGAGGCTTCGGGAAACACCATATATTTT
CAIAGEASGNTIYF
>.|.|TRBV30|TRBJ2-4
TGTGCCTGGAGTACCGGCGAAGGGTCCAAAAACATTCAGTACTTC
CAWSTGEGSKNIQYF
>.|.|TRBV5-1|TRBJ2-7
TGCGCCAGCAGCTTGCGGCCCGACTCCCACGAGCAGTACTTC
CASSLRPDSHEQYF
>.|.|TRBV2|TRBJ1-1
TGTGCCAGCAGTCCCTGGGTGGGGGACCAGAACACTGAAGCTTTCTTT
CASSPWVGDQNTEAFF
>TRBD1|.|TRBV6-5|TRBJ2-2
TGTGCCAGCAGCAAAGGGGGCCCGAACACCGGGGAGCTGTTTTTT
CASSKGGPNTGELFF
>.|few|TRBV28|TRBJ1-2
TGTGCCAGCAGTTTAAAGGGGATTATCGATGGCTACACCTTC
CASSLKGIIDGYTF
>.|.|TRBV2|TRBJ2-2
TGTGCCAGCGGGGGGCGGGAGAGCACCGGGGAGCTGTTTTTT
CASGGRESTGELFF
>TRBD1|few|TRBV7-9|TRBJ2-7
TGTGCCAGCAGCCCACCTCGGGACAGGGGGACTTTGAGCTCCTACGAGCAGTACTTC
CASSPPRDRGTLSSYEQYF